This is a list of T cell receptor beta chains from one sample in a study of Ad26.COV2.S vaccination and SARS-CoV-2 variants. Only in-frame clones appear in the TCRdb table, and some are missing; sequencing was by immunoSEQ multiplex PCR. The sample includes a few hundred thousand clones, 83% of them seen just once. Sequencing was performed on peripheral blood, taken in a trial of Ad26.COV2.S vaccine versus placebo. The receptors originated from a person aged 18-65 years who received the Ad26.COV2.S COVID-19 vaccine or a placebo. Both conserved end residues are part of each CDR3. The D gene is left open where the match is weak. Some rows mark clone size as missing; the rest say once, few, many or name a class of expanded clone.

abundance: .
v_gene: TRBV5-1
d_gene: .
j_gene: TRBJ2-1
CDR3nt: TGCGCCAGCAGCTTGTTAATGGCAGGGGCTGAGCAGTTCTTC
CDR3aa: CASSLLMAGAEQFF

abundance: .
v_gene: TRBV2
d_gene: TRBD2
j_gene: TRBJ2-1
CDR3nt: TGTGCCAGCAGGGGACTAGCGGGCAATGAGCAGTTCTTC
CDR3aa: CASRGLAGNEQFF

abundance: once
v_gene: TRBV5-1
d_gene: TRBD2
j_gene: TRBJ2-7
CDR3nt: TGCGCCAGCAGCTTGGACTTTAGCGGGGGGTCCTACGAGCAGTACTTC
CDR3aa: CASSLDFSGGSYEQYF

abundance: .
v_gene: TRBV4-3
d_gene: TRBD2
j_gene: TRBJ2-2
CDR3nt: TGCGCCAGCAGCCAAGAAGTAGCGGGGGGGCTACCCGGGGAGCTGTTTTTT
CDR3aa: CASSQEVAGGLPGELFF

abundance: few
v_gene: TRBV5-1
d_gene: .
j_gene: TRBJ1-6
CDR3nt: TGCGCCACCTCAACCGGGACGGGTTCACCCCTCCACTTT
CDR3aa: CATSTGTGSPLHF

abundance: once
v_gene: TRBV5-1
d_gene: .
j_gene: TRBJ1-5
CDR3nt: TGCGCCAGCAGCTACGCAATTCTAAATCAGCCCCAGCATTTT
CDR3aa: CASSYAILNQPQHF

abundance: .
v_gene: TRBV25-1
d_gene: .
j_gene: TRBJ1-2
CDR3nt: TGTGCCAGCGGTTCCGGGGGCCTAACTAACTATGGCTACACCTTC
CDR3aa: CASGSGGLTNYGYTF

abundance: .
v_gene: TRBV24-1
d_gene: TRBD2
j_gene: TRBJ2-3
CDR3nt: TGTGCCACCAGTGATTTCCGCGGGAGAGGAGATACGCAGTATTTT
CDR3aa: CATSDFRGRGDTQYF

abundance: .
v_gene: TRBV7-9
d_gene: .
j_gene: TRBJ2-3
CDR3nt: TGTGCCAGCAGCTATACAGGGTCAGATACGCAGTATTTT
CDR3aa: CASSYTGSDTQYF

abundance: few
v_gene: TRBV11-3
d_gene: .
j_gene: TRBJ2-1
CDR3nt: TGTGCCAGCAGCTTAGAACCGTCTACCCTACTACCTTACAATGAGCAGTTCTTC
CDR3aa: CASSLEPSTLLPYNEQFF

abundance: .
v_gene: TRBV19
d_gene: TRBD1
j_gene: TRBJ1-1
CDR3nt: TGTGCCAGTATTTACACAGGGGGCGGCACTGAAGCTTTCTTT
CDR3aa: CASIYTGGGTEAFF

abundance: once
v_gene: TRBV5-1
d_gene: TRBD1
j_gene: TRBJ1-1
CDR3nt: TGCGCCAGCAGAATAACTCCCGGGACAGCGAACACTGAAGCTTTCTTT
CDR3aa: CASRITPGTANTEAFF

abundance: .
v_gene: TRBV19
d_gene: .
j_gene: TRBJ1-4
CDR3nt: TGTGCCAGTAGTTCGACACCCCCTAAGGGAAAACTGTTTTTT
CDR3aa: CASSSTPPKGKLFF

abundance: few
v_gene: TRBV14
d_gene: .
j_gene: TRBJ2-1
CDR3nt: TGTGCCAGCAGCCAAGAAGCAGGCGAAAAGCAGTTCTTC
CDR3aa: CASSQEAGEKQFF

abundance: .
v_gene: TRBV6-6
d_gene: TRBD1
j_gene: TRBJ1-1
CDR3nt: TGTGCCAGCACCGTAACAGGGGGGACTAGAAACACTGAAGCTTTCTTT
CDR3aa: CASTVTGGTRNTEAFF

abundance: .
v_gene: TRBV16
d_gene: TRBD1
j_gene: TRBJ1-1
CDR3nt: TGTGCCAGCAGCCAGGCCGACAGGGAGAACACTGAAGCTTTCTTT
CDR3aa: CASSQADRENTEAFF

abundance: .
v_gene: TRBV9
d_gene: .
j_gene: TRBJ2-1
CDR3nt: TGTGCCAGCAGCGTATCAGGGAACAATGAGCAGTTCTTC
CDR3aa: CASSVSGNNEQFF

abundance: few
v_gene: TRBV7-2
d_gene: .
j_gene: TRBJ1-6
CDR3nt: TGTGCCAGCAGCGCGACCGGGGAGTTTAATTCACCCCTCCACTTT
CDR3aa: CASSATGEFNSPLHF

abundance: .
v_gene: TRBV6-2/TRBV6-3
d_gene: .
j_gene: TRBJ1-1
CDR3nt: TGTGCCAGCAGTTACAAAGGACTAACAGCTTTCTTT
CDR3aa: CASSYKGLTAFF

abundance: .
v_gene: TRBV18
d_gene: TRBD1
j_gene: TRBJ2-4
CDR3nt: TGTGCCAGCTCTATGGACAGGGCCATTCAGTACTTC
CDR3aa: CASSMDRAIQYF

abundance: once
v_gene: TRBV5-4
d_gene: .
j_gene: TRBJ2-7
CDR3nt: TGTGCCAGCAGCTTGGGGGCCGGCTACGAGCAGTACTTC
CDR3aa: CASSLGAGYEQYF

abundance: .
v_gene: TRBV5-1
d_gene: .
j_gene: TRBJ1-4
CDR3nt: TGCGCCAGCAGCTTGGAAGGGAGGGGCGAAAAACTGTTTTTT
CDR3aa: CASSLEGRGEKLFF

abundance: .
v_gene: TRBV11-3
d_gene: .
j_gene: TRBJ2-5
CDR3nt: TGTGCCAGCAGCTTAAACCTATTCCAAGAGCCCCAGTACTTC
CDR3aa: CASSLNLFQEPQYF

abundance: .
v_gene: TRBV6-1
d_gene: TRBD2
j_gene: TRBJ2-5
CDR3nt: TGTGCCAGCAGTGAAGAAGCGGGGGGACAAGAGACCCAGTACTTC
CDR3aa: CASSEEAGGQETQYF

abundance: .
v_gene: TRBV13
d_gene: TRBD1
j_gene: TRBJ1-1
CDR3nt: TGTGCCAGCAGCTTGGACAGGGGGCGGGTGAACACTGAAGCTTTCTTT
CDR3aa: CASSLDRGRVNTEAFF

abundance: .
v_gene: TRBV12-3/TRBV12-4
d_gene: .
j_gene: TRBJ1-1
CDR3nt: TGTGCCAGCAGTCCAGGGGACACTGAAGCTTTCTTT
CDR3aa: CASSPGDTEAFF

abundance: .
v_gene: TRBV19
d_gene: .
j_gene: TRBJ1-2
CDR3nt: TGTGCCAGTAGTATGTACAGCGGTGGCTACACCTTC
CDR3aa: CASSMYSGGYTF

abundance: .
v_gene: TRBV7-9
d_gene: TRBD1
j_gene: TRBJ1-2
CDR3nt: TGTGCCAGCAGCTCCCCCGGACAGGGTGCTGCCTTC
CDR3aa: CASSSPGQGAAF

abundance: .
v_gene: TRBV6-5
d_gene: TRBD2
j_gene: TRBJ2-5
CDR3nt: TGTGCCAGCAATAGACTAGCGGGGAACCAAGAGACCCAGTACTTC
CDR3aa: CASNRLAGNQETQYF

abundance: .
v_gene: TRBV7-3
d_gene: .
j_gene: TRBJ1-1
CDR3nt: TGTGCCAGCAGCTTAGGGTTTACAGTAAGGGGCTATGAAGCTTTCTTT
CDR3aa: CASSLGFTVRGYEAFF

abundance: once
v_gene: TRBV4-1
d_gene: .
j_gene: TRBJ2-7
CDR3nt: TGCGCCAGCAGCCCTCGGGACACAGCCTACGAGCAGTACTTC
CDR3aa: CASSPRDTAYEQYF